Listed below are T cell receptor beta chains from one sample, sequenced in a study of blood T cells in healthy people across ages. Each CDR3 protein is one row after TCRdb ran MiXCR on the 5' RACE reads. In the table there are about 1.8 million distinct CDR3 sequences, about 50% of which are singletons. The specimen was blood. The receptors here all came from a woman aged 40 to 50 in good health. Each CDR3 is given with its conserved first and last residue. A D gene is named only where the DNA matches it firmly. The size of a clone is reported for some rows only, either as once, few or many, or as a class for expanded clones.

D	V	J	size	CDR3	DNA
TRBD1	TRBV9	TRBJ1-2	-	CASSTAGDREDGYTF	TGTGCCAGCAGCACCGCAGGAGACAGGGAAGATGGCTACACCTTC
-	TRBV9	TRBJ2-3	-	CASSNGAFTDTQYF	TGTGCCAGCAGCAACGGCGCTTTCACAGATACGCAGTATTTT
-	TRBV28	TRBJ2-4	-	CASNGGSKNIQYF	TGTGCCAGCAACGGGGGATCCAAAAACATTCAGTACTTC
TRBD1	TRBV20-1	TRBJ2-3	-	CSARDDRVPTDTQYF	TGCAGTGCTAGAGATGACAGGGTCCCCACAGATACGCAGTATTTT
TRBD1	TRBV6-5	TRBJ1-2	-	CASRGNRGNYGYTF	TGTGCCAGCAGGGGAAACAGGGGCAACTATGGCTACACCTTC
TRBD1	TRBV12-3/TRBV12-4	TRBJ1-4	few	CASSFSTGLEKLFF	TGTGCCAGCAGTTTTTCGACAGGGTTGGAAAAACTGTTTTTT
-	TRBV6-2/TRBV6-3	TRBJ2-3	few	CASSDSGPDTQYF	TGTGCCAGCAGTGACTCAGGCCCAGATACGCAGTATTTT
-	TRBV7-2	TRBJ2-3	-	CASSLSVGFDTQYF	TGTGCCAGCAGCTTAAGTGTGGGGTTCGATACGCAGTATTTT
-	TRBV11-2	TRBJ2-6	-	CASSLGVWGAGANVLTF	TGTGCCAGCAGCTTAGGCGTATGGGGCGCTGGGGCCAACGTCCTGACTTTC
-	TRBV28	TRBJ1-2	many	CASSFRGGGSYGYTF	TGTGCCAGCAGTTTCCGTGGGGGGGGCAGCTATGGCTACACCTTC
-	TRBV27	TRBJ2-7	-	CASSFGGASGEQYF	TGTGCCAGCAGTTTCGGAGGGGCAAGCGGCGAGCAGTACTTC
TRBD1	TRBV28	TRBJ1-2	-	CASLRDRRPVGYGYTF	TGTGCCAGTCTCAGGGACAGGCGACCCGTCGGGTATGGCTACACCTTC
TRBD2	TRBV29-1	TRBJ2-3	-	CSVELIAGADTQYF	TGCAGCGTTGAATTGATAGCGGGAGCAGATACGCAGTATTTT
-	TRBV29-1	TRBJ1-4	-	CSGYEKLFF	TGCAGCGGCTATGAAAAACTGTTTTTT
TRBD1	TRBV7-2	TRBJ2-7	-	CASSHSVDRTYEQYF	TGTGCCAGCAGCCACAGCGTGGACAGGACCTACGAGCAGTACTTC
-	TRBV9	TRBJ2-7	few	CASSVGTVADYEQYF	TGTGCCAGCAGCGTAGGTACAGTAGCAGACTACGAGCAGTACTTC
-	TRBV6-6	TRBJ2-1	few	CASTTRDEQFF	TGTGCCAGCACGACACGAGATGAGCAGTTCTTC
-	TRBV29-1	TRBJ2-5	few	CSVVGREGETQYF	TGCAGCGTTGTTGGCAGGGAAGGAGAGACCCAGTACTTC
TRBD1	TRBV10-3	TRBJ2-7	-	CAISGLRQGDYEQYF	TGTGCCATCAGTGGTCTACGACAGGGGGACTACGAGCAGTACTTC
-	TRBV11-2	TRBJ2-7	-	CASSLMRSAGERYF	TGTGCCAGCAGCTTAATGAGGTCGGCAGGAGAGCGGTACTTC
-	TRBV5-1	TRBJ2-5	-	CASSSAAGTYNEQYF	TGCGCCAGCAGTAGCGCAGCGGGCACCTACAATGAGCAGTACTTC
TRBD1	TRBV6-2/TRBV6-3	TRBJ1-2	-	CASSTSGTGINTF	TGTGCCAGCAGTACCTCCGGGACAGGGATTAACACCTTC
-	TRBV29-1	TRBJ2-1	few	CSVVRDYPNRGPYNEQFF	TGCAGCGTTGTCCGCGACTACCCAAACAGAGGGCCCTACAATGAGCAGTTCTTC
TRBD2	TRBV13	TRBJ2-1	-	CASSYRGDPSYNEQFF	TGTGCCAGCAGTTACCGGGGGGACCCATCCTACAATGAGCAGTTCTTC
-	TRBV6-5	TRBJ2-6	few	CASGQGSGANVLTF	TGTGCCAGCGGTCAGGGTTCTGGGGCCAACGTCCTGACTTTC
-	TRBV29-1	TRBJ2-3	-	CSCGRGRGDTQYF	TGCAGCTGTGGGAGGGGGCGCGGAGATACGCAGTATTTT